Presented here are 22 T cell receptor beta chains from one specimen sequenced in a study of CD8+CD57+ T cells in acquired aplastic anemia. Using genomic DNA as the template, TCR beta VDJ and CDR3 profiling was carried out. TCRdb reanalysed the reads using MiXCR and keeps one entry per CDR3 protein. This table holds about 190,000 distinct CDR3 sequences, around 50% found once. Sequenced sample: sorted CD4+, CD8+, or CD8+CD57+ T cells (not recorded which) from PBMCs. The receptors here all came from a human donor in good health, serving as a control.

This clonotype was observed many times. The V call is TRBV19, the J call TRBJ1-5; tentatively, D is TRBD1 (6 bases). Trimming removed 7 bases from V and 0 bases from J, with 13 bases in between. The germline CDR1 and CDR2 sequences are LNHDA and SQIVND (reference sequence). The CDR3 runs 15 residues. The CDR3 DNA sequence: TGTGCCAGTACCCCAGGGGCCTATAGCAATCAGCCCCAGCATTTT. It codes for CASTPGAYSNQPQHF.

This chain uses TRBV5-1 with TRBJ2-3, with D possibly TRBD2 on 6 matching bases. The germline CDR1 and CDR2 sequences are SGHRS and YFSETQ. The V and J ends lost 2 bases and 0 bases respectively, with 7 bases between them. CDR3 length: 14 residues. The DNA of the CDR3 is TGCGCCAGCAGCTTCGGGACTAGCACAGATACGCAGTATTTT. This codes for CASSFGTSTDTQYF.

The V and J genes are TRBV7-8 and TRBJ1-6; D remains unclear. The CDR3 has 13 residues. V lost 7 bases, J lost 10 bases, and 14 bases lay in between. The germline gives CDR1 SGHVS, CDR2 FQNEAQ. The CDR3 sequence is CASTEGKRSPLHF. CDR3 in DNA: TGTGCCAGCACGGAGGGAAAAAGATCACCCCTCCACTTT.

This clonotype was seen at least ten times. V and J are TRBV6-2 or TRBV6-3 and TRBJ2-7; D call uncertain. Trimming took off 6 bases at V and 7 bases at J, with 10 bases between the two ends. The CDR3 loop spans 11 amino acids. Germline assignment: CDR1 MNHEY and CDR2 SVGEGT. This CDR3 reads CASRRTREQYF. CDR3 DNA: TGTGCCAGCAGAAGAACGAGGGAGCAGTACTTC.

This clonotype was observed many times. This rearrangement joins TRBV6-5 to TRBJ1-5; D is uncertain. Germline values: CDR1 MNHEY, CDR2 SVGAGI. This CDR3 has 15 amino acids. Trimming stripped 2 bases from V and 0 bases from J, with 8 bases between. CDR3 sequence reads: CASSYGPGSNQPQHF. CDR3 sequence (DNA): TGTGCCAGCAGTTACGGACCTGGTAGCAATCAGCCCCAGCATTTT.

This clonotype was detected many times. The rearrangement uses TRBV7-9 and TRBJ2-3; 12 positions match TRBD1. Germline loops: CDR1 SEHNR, CDR2 FQNEAQ (reference sequence). The CDR3 is made up of 16 amino acids. V gave up 5 bases and J gave up 6 bases; unmatched junction bases: 9. Here the CDR3 reads CASSIAGTGGEDTQYF. The CDR3 DNA reads TGTGCCAGCAGCATCGCCGGGACAGGGGGCGAGGATACGCAGTATTTT.

The V and J genes are TRBV6-1 and TRBJ1-5, with D unclear. Trimming left V 5 bases short and J 2 bases short, with 10 bases between. The CDR3 extends over 14 amino acids. Per the germline V gene, CDR1 is MNHNS and CDR2 is SASEGT. CDR3 sequence: CASSPGPGNQPQHF. The CDR3, as DNA: TGTGCCAGCAGTCCCGGACCGGGCAATCAGCCCCAGCATTTT.

This clonotype was observed at least ten times. The V call is TRBV12-3 or TRBV12-4, the J call TRBJ2-7, with 12 bases aligning to TRBD1. The CDR3 has 16 amino acids. V was pared by 5 bases and J by 3 bases, with 8 bases of the junction left unmatched. The CDR3 region is CASSSTGTGGGYEQYF. In nucleotides, the CDR3 is TGTGCCAGCAGTAGTACCGGGACAGGGGGCGGCTACGAGCAGTACTTC.

This clonotype was observed at least ten times. This chain uses TRBV9 with TRBJ2-5, with D perhaps TRBD2 (7 bases). V dropped 0 bases and J dropped 7 bases, with 13 bases sitting between them. The V gene's germline CDR1 is SGDLS and CDR2 YYNGEE. The CDR3 totals 14 residues. The CDR3 region is CASSVEPGGRTQYF. For the CDR3, the DNA is TGTGCCAGCAGCGTAGAGCCCGGGGGGCGGACCCAGTACTTC.

This chain links TRBV6-5 with TRBJ2-7, with D hard to call. CDR1 is MNHEY and CDR2 is SVGAGI in the germline V gene. Trimming took 6 bases from V and 3 from J, leaving 9 bases between them. The CDR3 runs to 12 residues. The CDR3 loop is CASSQTLYEQYF. In nucleotides, the CDR3 is TGTGCCAGCAGCCAGACCCTCTACGAGCAGTACTTC.

The table lists this clonotype with many counts. V is TRBV4-1 and J is TRBJ1-1, with D maybe TRBD1 (5 bases). Between the trimmed V and J ends, which lost 2 bases and 6 bases, there was a span of 13 bases. Germline lookup yields CDR1 MGHRA and CDR2 YSYEKL. CDR3 length: 14 residues. The CDR3 nucleotides are TGCGCCAGCAGCCAAAATTCAGGGTTTCCTGAAGCTTTCTTT. This translates into CASSQNSGFPEAFF.

This chain connects TRBV7-9 to TRBJ2-7; the D is unclear. V lost 3 bases and J 2 bases, leaving 8 bases between the germline ends. The CDR3 sequence is 13 residues long. The germline V gene encodes CDR1 SEHNR and CDR2 FQNEAQ (reference sequence). The CDR3 DNA reads TGTGCCAGCAGCTTCACGGACGCCTACGAGCAGTACTTC. It specifies CASSFTDAYEQYF.

The chain couples TRBV29-1 to TRBJ2-5; D perhaps matches TRBD1 (5 bases). V dropped 8 bases and J dropped 1 base, with 17 bases sitting between them. Looked up from germline, CDR1 is SQVTM and CDR2 is ANQGSEA. The CDR3 length is 14 residues. CDR3 in amino acids: CSLPSAGLQETQYF. CDR3 in DNA: TGCAGCTTACCTTCGGCAGGGCTCCAAGAGACCCAGTACTTC. Looking up the rest from reference TRBV29-1 and TRBJ2-5 gives the full variable domain: SAVISQKPSRDICQRGTSLTIQCQVDSQVTMMFWYRQQPGQSLTLIATANQGSEATYESGFVIDKFPISRPNLTFSTLTVSNMSPEDSSIYLCSLPSAGLQETQYFGPGTRLLVL.

The chain carries TRBV7-2 and TRBJ1-2; 7 positions match TRBD1. Germline-derived CDR1 and CDR2 are SGHTA and FQGNSA. This CDR3 comprises 13 residues. Trimming at V came to 5 bases and at J to 7 bases, leaving 7 bases not matched to a gene. This chain's CDR3 is CASSDRTGGGYTF. CDR3 nucleotide sequence: TGTGCCAGCAGCGATAGGACAGGCGGTGGCTACACCTTC.

The V and J genes are TRBV7-6 and TRBJ2-7, with TRBD1 identical over 7 bases. The CDR3 loop spans 15 amino acids. Germline V gene lookup returns CDR1 SGHVS and CDR2 FNYEAQ. Trimming cost V 0 bases and J 4 bases; bases outside gene matches: 6. The CDR3 DNA follows: TGTGCCAGCAGCTTAGCTCCGGACAGGCTATACGAGCAGTACTTC. Its protein product is CASSLAPDRLYEQYF.

The gene calls are TRBV7-8 and TRBJ1-1, with D tentatively TRBD1 (6 bases). This CDR3 contains 12 residues. Between the trimmed V and J ends, which lost 4 bases and 3 bases, there was a span of 6 bases. CDR1 SGHVS and CDR2 FQNEAQ come from the germline V gene. The CDR3 loop reads CASSWTDTEAFF. The CDR3 nucleotides read TGTGCCAGCAGCTGGACAGACACTGAAGCTTTCTTT.

This clonotype came up many times. The chain links TRBV20-1 to TRBJ1-2; D might be TRBD1 (5 bases). CDR3 length equals 12 residues. V dropped 5 bases and J dropped 7 bases, with 14 bases sitting between them. CDR1 is DFQATT and CDR2 is SNEGSKA in the germline V gene (reference sequence). The chain's CDR3 is CSAPTAARGYTF. The CDR3 DNA reads TGCAGTGCTCCGACAGCTGCCCGTGGCTACACCTTC.

This clonotype was observed a few times. The chain employs TRBV2 and TRBJ2-5; 8 bases are shared with TRBD2. With 6 bases clipped from V and 5 bases from J, the junction kept 11 bases outside the gene matches. The length of the CDR3 is 15 residues. CDR1 is SNHLY and CDR2 is FYNNEI in the germline V gene. The CDR3 nucleotides are TGTGCCAGCAGACCAGGAGGGCTAGCGGGCGAGACCCAGTACTTC. Amino acids: CASRPGGLAGETQYF.

The chain is built from TRBV24-1 and TRBJ2-1; perhaps TRBD2 as D (7 bases). Germline CDR1 reads KGHDR; CDR2 reads SFDVKD. The CDR3 extends over 15 amino acids. The ends were cut back, 1 base at V and 9 bases at J, with 15 bases in the middle. CDR3 DNA: TGTGCCACCAGTGATTTTCTATCGGGGGGCACTGAGCAGTTCTTC. Encoded protein: CATSDFLSGGTEQFF.

J is TRBJ1-2 and V is TRBV28, with unresolved D. The CDR3 is 14 amino acids. V was cut by 4 bases and J by 2 bases, with 11 bases left in between. The germline gives CDR1 MDHEN, CDR2 SYDVKM. CDR3 nucleotide sequence: TGTGCCAGCAGTTCTCCATCGAGCAACTATGGCTACACCTTC. It yields the protein CASSSPSSNYGYTF.

Turning to this clonotype: A much larger clone lies one base from this, so it may be a read error. This chain uses TRBV12-5 with TRBJ1-5; D is perhaps TRBD1 (5 bases). Germline assignment: CDR1 LGHNT and CDR2 FRNRAP. Trimming cost V 6 bases and J 3 bases, with 21 bases left between them. This CDR3 has 17 residues. CDR3 bases: TGTGCTAGTGGCCGTCCTACGGGACCGGGTCTCAATCAGCCCCAGCATTTT. As protein: CASGRPTGPGLNQPQHF.

Remarks on this clonotype: The final CDR3 position lacks the conserved phenylalanine or tryptophan, pointing to a likely read error. This chain connects TRBV14 to TRBJ2-6; D is possibly TRBD1 or TRBD2 (5 bases each). CDR3 length equals 19 residues. V was trimmed by 5 bases and J by 3 bases, leaving 23 bases between them. From germline, CDR1 is SGHDN and CDR2 FVKESK. CDR3 loop: CASSIGYTGGFRGANVLTS. The CDR3 DNA sequence: TGTGCCAGCAGCATAGGCTACACTGGGGGTTTTCGTGGGGCCAACGTCCTGACTTCC.